This entry lists 29 T cell receptor beta chains sequenced from one sample in a study of beta chain features in type 1 diabetes. Study-wide findings and caveats: All four CD4+ subsets of Type 1 diabetes patients contained TCRB CDR3s that were moderately but significantly shorter.

Reverse transcription of all isolated RNA meant that expressed TCRB transcripts were sequenced. Repertoires were generated with immunoSEQ multiplex PCR, while TCRdb's copy carries only in-frame clones and drops some. The sample shows 300,000 to 400,000 clones, around a tenth of them seen only once. Antigen specificity for these receptors is unknown. Sequencing used central memory CD4+ T cells from blood. These TCRs come from a man aged 25 to 45 with type 1 diabetes.

The chain couples TRBV29-1 to TRBJ2-3, with TRBD1 identical over 9 bases. With 5 bases clipped from V and 2 bases from J, the junction kept 8 bases outside the gene matches. The germline gives CDR1 SQVTM, CDR2 ANQGSEA. CDR3 size: 15 residues. CDR3 bases: TGCAGCGTTACCCCGGGACAGGGTAACACAGATACGCAGTATTTT. Protein sequence: CSVTPGQGNTDTQYF.

This clone occurred a few times. The CDR3 protein is CASSVRGLTNTEAFF. CDR3 nucleotide sequence: TGTGCCAGCAGTGTAAGAGGACTCACCAACACTGAAGCTTTCTTT. The chain joins TRBV27 to TRBJ1-1; D gene unclear. The CDR3 is made up of 15 amino acids. Trimming pared 5 bases from V and 2 bases from J, leaving 15 bases between. Germline V gene lookup returns CDR1 MNHEY and CDR2 SMNVEV (reference sequence).

V gene TRBV9 combines with J gene TRBJ2-2, with TRBD2 as a possible D gene (6 bases). V was cut by 3 bases and J by 0 bases, with 9 bases left in between. This CDR3 has 15 residues. CDR1 SGDLS and CDR2 YYNGEE come from the germline V gene. CDR3 nucleotide sequence: TGTGCCAGCAGCGGCGGGACTCCGAACACCGGGGAGCTGTTTTTT. Translation gives CASSGGTPNTGELFF.

The sample holds a few counts of this clone. Here the CDR3 reads CASSPGQILPYEQYF. The CDR3 DNA follows: TGTGCCAGCAGCCCGGGACAGATCCTTCCTTACGAGCAGTACTTC. This sequence joins TRBV7-6 and TRBJ2-7; 7 bases line up with TRBD1. This CDR3 is 15 amino acids long. The trim removed 5 bases at V and 4 bases at J, leaving 11 bases unmatched. From germline, CDR1 is SGHVS and CDR2 FNYEAQ.

This clone was counted only a few times. The CDR3 bases are TGTGCCAGCAGCTCCACCGGCCGCGCTATCGATACGCAGTATTTT. The encoded protein is CASSSTGRAIDTQYF. The J gene is TRBJ2-3, the V gene TRBV7-9; D is uncertain. The CDR3 is 15 amino acids. Germline V gene lookup returns CDR1 SEHNR and CDR2 FQNEAQ (reference sequence). V was pared by 4 bases and J by 6 bases, with 17 bases between.

The chain combines TRBV23-1 with TRBJ1-1; D is perhaps TRBD1 (5 bases). TRBV23-1 is labeled an ORF, and its function is uncertain. V shed 6 bases and J shed 1 base, with 21 bases lying between them. The length of the CDR3 is 17 residues. In DNA, the CDR3 is TGCGCCAGCAGCCAAGATCGGAGTCAGGGATGGAACACTGAAGCTTTCTTT. This gives the protein CASSQDRSQGWNTEAFF.

The chain links TRBV11-2 to TRBJ2-6; D not certain. Looked up from germline, CDR1 is SGHAT and CDR2 is FQNNGV. This CDR3 contains 16 residues. Trimming pared 4 bases from V and 3 bases from J, leaving 13 bases between. Here the CDR3 DNA reads TGTGCCAGCAGCTATACGTCGACTCGTGGGGCCAACGTCCTGACTTTC. Protein: CASSYTSTRGANVLTF.

This clone was observed many times. J is TRBJ2-1 and V is TRBV30, with 8 bases aligning to TRBD2. With 0 bases clipped from V and 4 bases from J, the junction kept 5 bases outside the gene matches. The CDR3 is made up of 15 amino acids. Germline CDR1 and CDR2: GTSNPN and SVGIG (reference sequence). The CDR3 is CAWSVGTSSYNEQFF. The CDR3 region has the DNA TGTGCCTGGAGTGTAGGGACTAGTTCGTACAATGAGCAGTTCTTC.

This clone was detected only a few times. This chain joins TRBV7-2 and TRBJ2-5, with D tentatively TRBD1 (6 bases). The last part of the DNA fits TRBJ2-7 better; the J call may be wrong. Germline values: CDR1 SGHTA, CDR2 FQGNSA. The CDR3 runs 14 residues. The CDR3 DNA follows: TGTGCCAGCATGGGGGCGACGGGGTTCTACGAGCAGTACTTC. Its translation is CASMGATGFYEQYF.

In this sample, this clone turned up a few times. The chain joins TRBV5-4 to TRBJ1-5, with D unclear. Germline V lookup: CDR1 SGHNT, CDR2 YYREEE (reference sequence). This CDR3 has 12 amino acids. Trimming took off 4 bases at V and 5 bases at J, with 7 bases between the two ends. CDR3 sequence reads: CASSEEDQPQHF. The CDR3 nucleotides are TGTGCCAGCAGCGAGGAGGATCAGCCCCAGCATTTT.

This clone was picked up a small number of times. This sequence joins TRBV28 and TRBJ2-1; TRBD2 agrees at 8 bases. Per the germline V gene, CDR1 is MDHEN and CDR2 is SYDVKM. The CDR3 is made up of 13 amino acids. V lost 6 bases and J lost 8; bases outside the gene matches: 6. The CDR3 nucleotides are TGTGCCAGCAGCTTTGGGACTAGGGATGAGCAGTTCTTC. Translating it yields CASSFGTRDEQFF.

Only a few counts were recorded for this clone. This rearrangement joins TRBV18 to TRBJ1-3; TRBD1 is a possible D gene (5 bases). There are 16 residues in the CDR3. The ends were cut back, 3 bases at V and 0 bases at J, with 12 bases in the middle. Germline CDR1 KGHSH, CDR2 LQKENI. The CDR3 bases are TGTGCCAGCTCACCCTTCAGGGAGAACTCTGGAAACACCATATATTTT. Its translation is CASSPFRENSGNTIYF. Together with reference TRBV18 and TRBJ1-3, the CDR3 gives the full variable domain: NAGVMQNPRHLVRRRGQEARLRCSPMKGHSHVYWYRQLPEEGLKFMVYLQKENIIDESGMPKERFSAEFPKEGPSILRIQQVVRGDSAAYFCASSPFRENSGNTIYFGEGSWLTVV.

CDR3 amino acids: CASSLMGQGEYGYTF. The DNA of the CDR3 is TGTGCCAGTAGTCTAATGGGACAGGGAGAATACGGCTACACCTTC. The V call is TRBV19, the J call TRBJ1-2, with 9 nucleotides matching TRBD1. Germline V CDR1 and CDR2: LNHDA, SQIVND (reference sequence). The CDR3 is 15 amino acids. Trimming at V came to 5 bases and at J to 8 bases, leaving 12 bases not matched to a gene. The full variable domain, with the rest looked up from reference TRBV19 and TRBJ1-2, is DGGITQSPKYLFRKEGQNVTLSCEQNLNHDAMYWYRQDPGQGLRLIYYSQIVNDFQKGDIAEGYSVSREKKESFPLTVTSAQKNPTAFYLCASSLMGQGEYGYTFGSGTRLTVV.

The genes are TRBV21-1 and TRBJ1-2. TRBV21-1 is designated a pseudogene. The CDR3 contains 16 residues. In nucleotides, the CDR3 is TGTGCCAGCAGCAACAGATCGCCGGGACGAAACTATGGCTACACCTTC. Amino acid sequence: CASSNRSPGRNYGYTF.

The V gene is TRBV5-1, the J gene TRBJ2-6, with 10 bases matching TRBD1. V lost 0 bases and J lost 1; bases outside the gene matches: 1. Germline V gene sequence: CDR1 SGHRS, CDR2 YFSETQ. The CDR3 spans 17 residues. This CDR3 reads CASSLGTGGSGANVLTF. In DNA, the CDR3 is TGCGCCAGCAGCTTGGGGACAGGGGGATCTGGGGCCAACGTCCTGACTTTC.

This clone was detected ten times or more. This chain links TRBV28 with TRBJ2-3; tentative D call: TRBD2 (6 bases). The CDR3 runs 17 residues. Trimming left V 4 bases short and J 4 bases short, with 21 bases between. CDR1 is MDHEN, CDR2 SYDVKM, per germline. In nucleotides, the CDR3 is TGTGCCAGCAGTTCCAGCCTAGCGCTAAAGTCCGCAGATACGCAGTATTTT. This sequence encodes CASSSSLALKSADTQYF. Full variable domain (remainder filled in from reference TRBV28 and TRBJ2-3): DVKVTQSSRYLVKRTGEKVFLECVQDMDHENMFWYRQDPGLGLRLIYFSYDVKMKEKGDIPEGYSVSREKKERFSLILESASTNQTSMYLCASSSSLALKSADTQYFGPGTRLTVL.

The chain has TRBV5-4 and TRBJ2-5; 11 nucleotides line up with TRBD1. Germline loops: CDR1 SGHNT, CDR2 YYREEE (reference sequence). The CDR3 runs to 15 residues. The J segment lost 1 base and the V segment lost 3 bases, leaving 2 bases of the junction unmatched. The CDR3 DNA sequence: TGTGCCAGCAGCTCCGGGACAGGGGGCCAAGAGACCCAGTACTTC. Its translation: CASSSGTGGQETQYF.

For the CDR3, the DNA is TGTGCCAGCAGCTCACTAGCGGGAGCGTTATCCTCCTACGAGCAGTACTTC. Its protein is CASSSLAGALSSYEQYF. V and J are TRBV11-2 and TRBJ2-7; 11 nucleotides align to TRBD2. The V gene's germline CDR1 is SGHAT and CDR2 FQNNGV. This CDR3 spans 17 amino acids. V gave up 4 bases and J gave up 0 bases; unmatched junction bases: 8.

This clone was seen only a few times. The chain carries TRBV21-1 and TRBJ2-7; TRBD1, the table's D call, lacks a check against the DNA. TRBV21-1 counts as a pseudogene. The length of the CDR3 is 15 residues. The DNA of the CDR3 is TGTGCCATAGCGCCCCCCGGACAGGGTCCCTACGAGCAGTACTTC. Translation gives CAIAPPGQGPYEQYF.

The chain joins TRBV18 to TRBJ1-2; tentatively, D is TRBD1 (6 bases). Between the trimmed V and J ends, which lost 2 bases and 6 bases, there was a span of 10 bases. The CDR3 has 13 amino acids. In germline, CDR1 is KGHSH, CDR2 LQKENI. The CDR3 nucleotides are TGTGCCAGCTCACCAGGAGGGGGTGATGGCTACACCTTC. It is translated as CASSPGGGDGYTF. Filled out from reference TRBV18 and TRBJ1-2, the complete variable domain reads NAGVMQNPRHLVRRRGQEARLRCSPMKGHSHVYWYRQLPEEGLKFMVYLQKENIIDESGMPKERFSAEFPKEGPSILRIQQVVRGDSAAYFCASSPGGGDGYTFGSGTRLTVV.

This clone appeared a few times. The chain carries TRBV6-6 and TRBJ1-2; 7 nucleotides agree with TRBD1. J lost 6 bases, V lost 5 bases, and 6 bases had no gene match. Germline V gene data show CDR1 as MNHNY and CDR2 as SVGAGI (reference sequence). This CDR3 has 13 residues. CDR3 nucleotide sequence: TGTGCCAGCAGTAGACAGGGAGGGGATGGCTACACCTTC. Its protein product is CASSRQGGDGYTF.

This clone was seen a few times. The chain is built from TRBV6-6 and TRBJ2-7; no reliable D call. CDR1 and CDR2 from the germline V gene are MNHNY and SVGAGI (reference sequence). V was trimmed by 2 bases and J by 3 bases, leaving 5 bases between them. The CDR3 is made up of 12 amino acids. CDR3 in DNA: TGTGCCAGCAGTTACGTCAACTACGAGCAGTACTTC. Amino acids: CASSYVNYEQYF.

In its sample, this clone was seen a few times. The rearrangement joins TRBV6-1 to TRBJ1-5, with 9 bases aligning to TRBD1. CDR1 and CDR2 (germline): MNHNS, SASEGT. The ends lost 6 bases at V and 7 bases at J; junction bases unmatched: 7. The CDR3 has 14 residues. CDR3 bases: TGTGCCAGCAGGACAAACAGGGGGCCGCAGCCCCAGCATTTT. This translates into CASRTNRGPQPQHF.

This clone was recorded only once. CDR3 in DNA: TGCGCCAGCAGCCAACCGGGACAGGGGGCGAGTGAGCAGTACTTC. This sequence encodes CASSQPGQGASEQYF. V is TRBV4-1 and J is TRBJ2-7, with 12 bases fitting TRBD1. With V trimmed by 2 bases and J by 7 bases, 6 bases remained unmatched. CDR3 size: 15 residues. The germline V gene encodes CDR1 MGHRA and CDR2 YSYEKL.

About this clone itself: This sequence is one base from a far larger clone and is likely a read error. This CDR3 is also generated by other DNA sequences in the sample. The V call is TRBV7-8, the J call TRBJ2-3; D possibly corresponds to TRBD2 (6 bases). V shed 1 base and J shed 6 bases, with 8 bases lying between them. Germline V gene lookup returns CDR1 SGHVS and CDR2 FQNEAQ. The CDR3 covers 13 residues. The CDR3 here is CASSLVGGDTQYF. The CDR3 region has the DNA TGTGCCAGCAGCTTAGTCGGAGGGGATACGCAGTATTTT. Based on the CDR3 plus reference TRBV7-8 and TRBJ2-3, the full variable domain is GAGVSQSPRYKVAKRGQDVALRCDPISGHVSLFWYQQALGQGPEFLTYFQNEAQLDKSGLPSDRFFAERPEGSVSTLKIQRTQQEDSAVYLCASSLVGGDTQYFGPGTRLTVL.

In its sample, this clone was seen many times. This sequence joins TRBV2 and TRBJ2-1, with D unresolved. Trimming cost V 8 bases and J 7 bases, with 15 bases left between them. The CDR3 is made up of 13 amino acids. Germline V gene data show CDR1 as SNHLY and CDR2 as FYNNEI. CDR3 sequence: CASRPSKRNEQFF. The CDR3 bases are TGTGCCAGCCGACCAAGCAAGAGGAATGAGCAGTTCTTC.

The V gene is TRBV6-5, the J gene TRBJ2-5; D gene uncertain. The J call is doubtful: the DNA matches TRBJ2-7 better. CDR3 size: 13 residues. Germline V gene data show CDR1 as MNHEY and CDR2 as SVGAGI. The CDR3 loop is CASIGPGTYEQYF. As DNA, the CDR3 is TGTGCCAGCATAGGACCAGGAACCTACGAGCAGTACTTC.

This sequence joins TRBV11-1 and TRBJ2-7, with 13 nucleotides matching TRBD2. CDR1 and CDR2 from the germline V gene are SGHAT and FQDESV (reference sequence). This CDR3 has 19 amino acids. V trimming: 6 bases; J trimming: 2 bases; junction bases outside the gene matches: 16. CDR3 DNA: TGTGCCAGCAGTCCCCAGGGGGGCCCAGGACTAGCGGGAGCCTACGAGCAGTACTTC. It translates to CASSPQGGPGLAGAYEQYF.

This clone was observed a single time. This rearrangement joins TRBV9 to TRBJ2-5; no reliable D call. The CDR3 consists of 16 residues. Trimming removed 0 bases from V and 2 bases from J, with 14 bases in between. CDR1 SGDLS and CDR2 YYNGEE come from the germline V gene. CDR3 protein: CASSVDGLGIQETQYF. For the CDR3, the DNA is TGTGCCAGCAGCGTAGACGGTCTTGGGATTCAAGAGACCCAGTACTTC.